The TCR beta chain under discussion was sequenced for a study of blood T cells in healthy people across ages. Per-sample yields of isolated PBMCs were at least 6.5 million. PCR was performed a second time for about 7 to 12 cycles using a sample-barcoded 5' primer and a J-beta primer mix. TCRdb reprocessed the 5' RACE reads with MiXCR, giving one entry per CDR3 protein. The sample has over 500,000 distinct CDR3 sequences, around 27% seen once; the top ten hold approximately 3.7%. Deletions cut 5 bases from V and 6 bases from J, with 17 bases between. The CDR3 consists of 15 residues. Germline loops: CDR1 SGHRS, CDR2 YFSETQ. This same sample was also part of a study on T cells of mothers and their children. As that study records: No persistent microchimeric T cell clones were detected.

Sequencing used blood. This sequence joins TRBV5-1 and TRBJ2-2; maybe TRBD1 (5 bases). This TCR derives from a boy younger than 10 in good health. The CDR3: CASSVGRVASGELFF. The DNA for the CDR3 is TGCGCCAGCAGTGTCGGCAGGGTAGCCTCCGGGGAGCTGTTTTTT.